This T cell receptor (beta chain) stems from a study of human T cells and chemical hapten exposure. The sample's time point: pre-sensitization, week 0. Treatment here: therapeutic diphenylcyclopropenone sensitization with weekly scalp DPC. The CDR3 runs to 15 residues. The germline CDR1 and CDR2 sequences are DFQATT and SNEGSKA (reference sequence). V lost 7 bases to trimming and J lost 2 bases; unmatched junction nucleotides: 10. TCRdb redid the calling of the RACE reads with MiXCR, one entry per CDR3 protein. The table has about 270,000 distinct CDR3 sequences, 7.5% to 8% seen once. The clonotype was recovered from a man aged 18 to 29 with alopecia areata. Some clones in this sample may be carry-over from other donors' samples. This material consisted of whole blood, taken in connection with sensitization to the hapten diphenylcyclopropenone (DPC). This chain connects TRBV20-1 to TRBJ2-3, with TRBD1 identical over 9 bases. For the CDR3, the DNA is TGCAGTGTCAATAACCGGGACAGGGCCACAGATACGCAGTATTTT. Amino acid sequence: CSVNNRDRATDTQYF.